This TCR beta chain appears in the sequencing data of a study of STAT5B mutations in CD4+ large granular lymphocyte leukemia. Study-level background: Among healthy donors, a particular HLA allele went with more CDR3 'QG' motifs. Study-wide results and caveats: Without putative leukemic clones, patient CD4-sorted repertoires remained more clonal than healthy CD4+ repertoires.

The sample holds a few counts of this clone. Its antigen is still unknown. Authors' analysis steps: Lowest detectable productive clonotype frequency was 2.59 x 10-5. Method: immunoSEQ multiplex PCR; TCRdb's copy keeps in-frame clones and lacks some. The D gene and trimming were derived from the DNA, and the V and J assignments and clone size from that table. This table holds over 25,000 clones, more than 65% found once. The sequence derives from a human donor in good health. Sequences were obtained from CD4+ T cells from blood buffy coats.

The CDR3 here is CASSPRREGSNTEAFF. CDR3 DNA sequence: TGTGCCAGCAGCCCTCGTAGGGAAGGCAGTAACACTGAAGCTTTCTTT. The J gene is TRBJ1-1, the V gene TRBV6-6; D gene unclear. Germline V gene sequence: CDR1 MNHNY, CDR2 SVGAGI (reference sequence). V was clipped by 6 bases and J by 2 bases, with 19 bases between them. The CDR3 runs to 16 residues.